Listed below are T cell receptor beta chains from one sample, sequenced in a study of beta chain features in type 1 diabetes. Repertoires were generated with immunoSEQ multiplex PCR, while TCRdb's copy carries only in-frame clones and drops some. The sample has 810,000 or so clones; under 20% are singletons. Sequences were obtained from naive CD4+ T cells from blood. The receptors stem from a young woman in good health. CDR3s include the opening cysteine and the closing phenylalanine or tryptophan. D genes are given only for firm matches. Clone size is stated in some rows and not others, as once, few, many or a class when expanded.

clone size	V gene	D gene	J gene	CDR3 DNA	CDR3 protein
-	TRBV5-1	-	TRBJ2-7	TGCGCCAGCAGCCGGACCCTTAACAGGGACCACGAGCAGTACTTC	CASSRTLNRDHEQYF
-	TRBV6-5	-	TRBJ2-2	TGTGCCAGCAGTTCTATTGGGGGACTGAACACCGGGGAGCTGTTTTTT	CASSSIGGLNTGELFF
-	TRBV9	-	TRBJ2-3	TGTGCCAGCAGCGTAGTGCCTCGGGAGTGGGCTACGCAGTATTTT	CASSVVPREWATQYF
few	TRBV7-3	-	TRBJ2-1	TGTGCCAGCAGCCCCGATGTCACTACATACAATGAGCAGTTCTTC	CASSPDVTTYNEQFF
-	TRBV2	TRBD1	TRBJ2-4	TGTGCCAGCAGTGTAAGGGGACAGGGCCAACTAGCCAAAAACATTCAGTACTTC	CASSVRGQGQLAKNIQYF
few	TRBV28	-	TRBJ2-7	TGTGCCAGCAGTTGGCGTTCGGGTTATGGTTACGAGCAGTACTTC	CASSWRSGYGYEQYF
-	TRBV6-5	TRBD1	TRBJ2-1	TGTGCCAGCAGTTACGGTTCCGGACAGGTGGGCAATGAGCAGTTCTTC	CASSYGSGQVGNEQFF
-	TRBV29-1	-	TRBJ2-3	TGCAGCGTGAAAGACAATACGCAGTATTTT	CSVKDNTQYF
-	TRBV5-1	TRBD2	TRBJ2-3	TGCGCCAGCAGCGACGGACTAGCGGGAGGGCCGAGGCTGGCAGATACGCAGTATTTT	CASSDGLAGGPRLADTQYF
-	TRBV2	TRBD2	TRBJ2-1	TGTGCCAGCCTCCTTGGGCTAGCGGTTTCCTACAATGAGCAGTTCTTC	CASLLGLAVSYNEQFF
-	TRBV7-2	-	TRBJ2-7	TGTGCCAGCAACCCAGAGACGGGACGCACCTACGAGCAGTACTTC	CASNPETGRTYEQYF
few	TRBV6-5	-	TRBJ1-1	TGTGCCAGCAGTTACGGACCCAGAGCTTTCTTT	CASSYGPRAFF
-	TRBV19	-	TRBJ2-1	TGTGCCAGCACCAAGCGCGGGATGCACAATGAGCAGTTCTTC	CASTKRGMHNEQFF
few	TRBV5-1	-	TRBJ2-7	TGCGCCAGCAGCTTAGGGACTCCGCCCTACGAGCAGTACTTC	CASSLGTPPYEQYF
-	TRBV18	-	TRBJ2-7	TGTGCCAGCTCCCCGGTTGGGAGGAGCTCCTACGAGCAGTACTTC	CASSPVGRSSYEQYF
-	TRBV28	-	TRBJ2-1	TGTGCCAGCAGTTTTAGCTATGCAACTAAATTCTTC	CASSFSYATKFF
-	TRBV5-4	TRBD1	TRBJ1-2	TGTGCCAGCAGCTCCGGGGCAGGGGGCAACTATGGCTACACCTTC	CASSSGAGGNYGYTF
-	TRBV9	-	TRBJ2-2	TGTGCCAGCAGCGTAGGACCCCGAGGACTAAACACCGGGGAGCTGTTTTTT	CASSVGPRGLNTGELFF
many	TRBV21-1	-	TRBJ2-7	TGTGCCAGCACCCCTGAGTCCTACGAGCAGTACTTC	CASTPESYEQYF
-	TRBV6-8	-	TRBJ2-7	TGTGCCAGCAGTTACCCGGAGCAGTACTTC	CASSYPEQYF
-	TRBV15	-	TRBJ1-1	TGTGCCACCAGCAGAGATATGGGCAGCTTGGGGGCTTTCTTT	CATSRDMGSLGAFF
-	TRBV15	TRBD2	TRBJ2-5	TGTGCCACCAGCAGTAGCGGGAGCCTGAGAGAGACCCAGTACTTC	CATSSSGSLRETQYF
-	TRBV9	-	TRBJ2-1	TGTGCCAGCAGCGCCCTTCCGGGGAACAATGAGCAGTTCTTC	CASSALPGNNEQFF
-	TRBV2	TRBD2	TRBJ2-1	TGTGCCAGCAGTGTACCAGAACGACTAGCGGGAGTCTACAATGAGCAGTTCTTC	CASSVPERLAGVYNEQFF
-	TRBV2	TRBD2	TRBJ2-3	TGTGCCAGCAGTCAGACTAGCGGTTACACAGATACGCAGTATTTT	CASSQTSGYTDTQYF
few	TRBV27	-	TRBJ2-3	TGTGCCAGCAGCAAAACAAGGGCAGATACGCAGTATTTT	CASSKTRADTQYF
-	TRBV7-2	TRBD1	TRBJ1-2	TGTGCCAGCAGCTTATCCCGGACAGGGAGGCCCTATGGCTACACCTTC	CASSLSRTGRPYGYTF
-	TRBV6-5	-	TRBJ2-1	TGTGCCAGCCTCGATCCGTACAATGAGCAGTTCTTC	CASLDPYNEQFF
-	TRBV5-4	-	TRBJ2-7	TGTGCCAGCAGCCTAGACAGAAACACGCAGTACTTC	CASSLDRNTQYF
-	TRBV5-1	TRBD1	TRBJ1-2	TGCGCCAGCAGCGAGCAGGGGGACTATGGCTACACCTTC	CASSEQGDYGYTF
few	TRBV6-5	-	TRBJ2-6	TGTGCCAGCAGTTACGGCCTCTCTGGGGCCAACGTCCTGACTTTC	CASSYGLSGANVLTF
-	TRBV7-9	TRBD1	TRBJ2-5	TGTGCCAGCAGCCCGGGACAGGGGTTGGGGACCCAGTACTTC	CASSPGQGLGTQYF
-	TRBV6-1	TRBD1	TRBJ1-3	TGTGCCAGCAGCGGGGACAGGGGTTTTGGAAACACCATATATTTT	CASSGDRGFGNTIYF
-	TRBV7-8	-	TRBJ2-7	TGTGCCAGCAGCTTAGATAGAACCTACGAGCAGTACTTC	CASSLDRTYEQYF
few	TRBV5-6	-	TRBJ1-3	TGTGCCAGCAGCTTTCGACAGGCCCGTGGAAACACCATATATTTT	CASSFRQARGNTIYF
-	TRBV5-1	TRBD1	TRBJ2-3	TGCGCCAGCAGGACAGGGGGCCGCACAGATACGCAGTATTTT	CASRTGGRTDTQYF
-	TRBV10-3	TRBD2	TRBJ2-1	TGTGCCAGCTCGGGGACTAGACCCTACAATGAGCAGTTCTTC	CASSGTRPYNEQFF
few	TRBV7-7	TRBD1	TRBJ2-3	TGTGCTAGCAGCTTAATACCCCCGGGACAGGGGGTCCCAGATACGCAGTATTTT	CASSLIPPGQGVPDTQYF
-	TRBV7-9	-	TRBJ2-3	TGTGCCAGCAGTAGGGACCTGGCGAATACGCAGTATTTT	CASSRDLANTQYF
few	TRBV18	-	TRBJ2-2	TGTGCCAGCTCAGCACAGGGTTACTGGAACACCGGGGAGCTGTTTTTT	CASSAQGYWNTGELFF
-	TRBV20-1	-	TRBJ2-1	TGCAGTGGTCGGGACAATGAGCAGTTCTTC	CSGRDNEQFF
-	TRBV18	-	TRBJ2-3	TGTGCCAGCTCACTTGTACAGGGGACTAGCACAGATACGCAGTATTTT	CASSLVQGTSTDTQYF
few	TRBV18	-	TRBJ2-2	TGTGCCAGCTCACCAGTGAGGGAGCCCGGGGAGCTGTTTTTT	CASSPVREPGELFF
few	TRBV6-5	-	TRBJ2-3	TGTGCCAGCCGGGCGGATCGGGCAGATACGCAGTATTTT	CASRADRADTQYF
-	TRBV28	TRBD2	TRBJ2-3	TGTGCCAGCAGTGCGAACTTAGCGGGAGGGACAGATACGCAGTATTTT	CASSANLAGGTDTQYF
-	TRBV9	-	TRBJ1-5	TGTGCCAGCAGCGTATCGGGAGACCAGCCCCAGCATTTT	CASSVSGDQPQHF
-	TRBV4-3	TRBD2	TRBJ2-3	TGCGCCAGCAGCCAAGACGGCCTAGCGGGAGATACGCAGTATTTT	CASSQDGLAGDTQYF
-	TRBV5-1	-	TRBJ2-4	TGCGCCAGCAGCTCCAGAGGGGGGGCCAAAAACATTCAGTACTTC	CASSSRGGAKNIQYF
-	TRBV19	TRBD2	TRBJ2-1	TGTGCCAGTAGTAGCGGGCTAGCGGACAATGAGCAGTTCTTC	CASSSGLADNEQFF
few	TRBV7-2	TRBD1	TRBJ2-7	TGTGCCAGCAGCTTAGTAGGTGGGACAGGGGGCGTCTACGAGCAGTACTTC	CASSLVGGTGGVYEQYF
few	TRBV7-9	-	TRBJ2-5	TGTGCCAGCAGCTTCTCGGGAACTTCACAAGAGACCCAGTACTTC	CASSFSGTSQETQYF
-	TRBV13	TRBD2	TRBJ2-1	TGTGCCAGCAGCTCAACTAGCGGGAGAGAGGAGCAGTTCTTC	CASSSTSGREEQFF
-	TRBV7-2	-	TRBJ1-1	TGTGCCAGCAGCTTAGCGCTGTTTAACGAAGCTTTCTTT	CASSLALFNEAFF
-	TRBV7-2	-	TRBJ2-2	TGTGCCAGCAGCGTGTATCAAGGGGCAGGGGTCGGGGAGCTGTTTTTT	CASSVYQGAGVGELFF
-	TRBV7-3	TRBD2	TRBJ2-1	TGTGCCAGCGGGGCGGGGACTAGCGCAAACAATGAGCAGTTCTTC	CASGAGTSANNEQFF
few	TRBV5-1	TRBD1	TRBJ2-5	TGCGCCAGCAGCGGGGGACAGGCCCAAGAGACCCAGTACTTC	CASSGGQAQETQYF
few	TRBV7-2	-	TRBJ2-5	TGTGCCAGCAGCTTAGTCCGTTTTAAAGAGACCCAGTACTTC	CASSLVRFKETQYF
once	TRBV27	-	TRBJ2-7	TGTGCCAGCTCCTCCTTCTACGAGCAGTACTTC	CASSSFYEQYF
-	TRBV20-1	-	TRBJ1-2	TGCAGTGCTAGCCCCAGCTATGGCTACACCTTC	CSASPSYGYTF